What follows are 21 T cell receptor beta chains derived from one specimen sequenced in a study of T cells in Graves' hyperthyroidism and ophthalmopathy (dated by TCRdb to between 2018 and 2020). Libraries were prepared through multiplex PCR. Reads for this sample came from an Illumina HiSeq 2000. Amplification of TCR beta CDR3 regions was carried out from RNA transcripts. For the first round of RT-PCR on the TCR CDR3, the HTBI primer set was used together with the Qiagen OneStep RT-PCR kit. The raw public data were reprocessed by TCRdb itself: fastp quality trimming at Q25, MiXCR clonotype calling, in-frame beta chains only. Records with the same CDR3 protein are collapsed into one entry carrying the most frequent genes and DNA. The sample includes over 700,000 distinct CDR3 sequences, with roughly 37% observed a single time. Around 10% of the sample goes to the ten largest clones. Material for sequencing was blood. The receptors here all came from a young man with Graves' hyperthyroidism.

This clonotype came up many times. This chain connects TRBV2 to TRBJ1-5; 9 bases align to TRBD1. CDR1 and CDR2 from the germline V gene are SNHLY and FYNNEI. Unmatched junction bases numbered 8, after V lost 6 bases and J lost 5 bases. The CDR3 covers 15 residues. The CDR3 nucleotides read TGTGCCAGCAGAGGGGACAGGGTCGGCGATCAGCCCCAGCATTTT. Encoded protein: CASRGDRVGDQPQHF.

V usage is TRBV10-3 and J usage is TRBJ2-5; D tentatively fits TRBD1 or TRBD2 (5 bases each). The CDR3 has 14 residues. Looked up from germline, CDR1 is ENHRY and CDR2 is SYGVKD. V lost 10 bases, J lost 7 bases, and 22 bases lay in between. The CDR3 nucleotides read TGTGCCAGCACTTGGGGGAGCCCTCCCGGGACCCAGTACTTC. Residues: CASTWGSPPGTQYF.

The CDR3 is CASSLLGTSGPDYEQYF. CDR3 DNA sequence: TGTGCCAGCAGCTTACTCGGGACTAGCGGGCCTGACTACGAGCAGTACTTC. The chain recombines TRBV7-2 with TRBJ2-7; 12 nucleotides align to TRBD2. The J segment lost 3 bases and the V segment lost 2 bases, leaving 8 bases of the junction unmatched. The CDR3 is 17 residues long. CDR1 and CDR2 (germline): SGHTA, FQGNSA.

Comments on this clonotype: A much larger clone sits a single nucleotide away, making a read error possible. The rearrangement links TRBV6-7 to TRBJ1-5; D gene uncertain. TRBV6-7 has ORF status, its function being uncertain. There are 13 residues in the CDR3. V gave up 7 bases and J gave up 2 bases, with 9 bases separating them. The CDR3 region has the DNA TGTGCCAGCACCGGGTTCGGCAATCAGCCCCAGCATTTT. Translating it yields CASTGFGNQPQHF.

The chain combines TRBV29-1 with TRBJ1-1; D may be TRBD1 (5 bases). V was pared by 0 bases and J by 3 bases, with 8 bases between. This CDR3 is built from 13 residues. CDR1 is SQVTM and CDR2 is ANQGSEA in the germline V gene. CDR3 DNA: TGCAGCGTTGAAGATCGGGGGGACACTGAAGCTTTCTTT. This encodes CSVEDRGDTEAFF.

This clonotype occurred a few times. V is TRBV4-1 and J is TRBJ2-5, with a weak D call TRBD1 (6 bases). Germline CDR1 reads MGHRA; CDR2 reads YSYEKL. The V end was cut by 0 bases, the J end by 11 bases, with 16 bases between. The CDR3 totals 14 residues. The CDR3 loop reads CASSQERGIGEQYF. The CDR3 coding sequence is TGCGCCAGCAGCCAAGAGAGGGGGATTGGGGAGCAGTACTTC.

This clonotype was seen at least ten times. The rearrangement links TRBV7-9 to TRBJ1-3; D gene uncertain. The CDR3 runs to 14 residues. Trimming took off 5 bases at V and 0 bases at J, with 8 bases between the two ends. Per germline, CDR1 SEHNR and CDR2 FQNEAQ (reference sequence). The CDR3 region is CASSMPGSGNTIYF. CDR3 sequence (DNA): TGTGCCAGCAGCATGCCTGGCTCTGGAAACACCATATATTTT.

V gene TRBV5-6 combines with J gene TRBJ2-5; 11 nucleotides match TRBD2. The germline V gene encodes CDR1 SGHDT and CDR2 YYEEEE. Germline trimming cut 10 bases from V and 3 bases from J; bases unmatched to any gene: 8. The CDR3 is made up of 14 amino acids. CDR3 sequence reads: CAASPGLAEETQYF. The CDR3 DNA sequence: TGTGCCGCAAGCCCGGGACTAGCGGAAGAGACCCAGTACTTC.

This clonotype was counted between two and nine times. The V gene is TRBV7-9, the J gene TRBJ1-5; a possible D gene is TRBD1 (5 bases). Germline-derived CDR1 and CDR2 are SEHNR and FQNEAQ (reference sequence). The CDR3 extends over 20 amino acids. V lost 2 bases and J 7 bases, leaving 30 bases between the germline ends. Here the CDR3 DNA reads TGTGCCAGCAGCTTATATCCCCCTCGGGACGGCGGTGGCAGGTCCCAGCCCCAGCATTTT. This codes for CASSLYPPRDGGGRSQPQHF.

Concerning this clonotype itself: Given a much more abundant clone one base away, this may be a read error. This sequence joins TRBV19 and TRBJ1-4; D not resolved. The germline V and J ends were trimmed by 3 bases and 5 bases, with 4 bases remaining between them. Germline V gene lookup returns CDR1 LNHDA and CDR2 SQIVND (reference sequence). The CDR3 runs to 12 residues. CDR3 in amino acids: CASSMDNEKLFF. As DNA, the CDR3 is TGTGCCAGTAGTATGGACAATGAAAAACTGTTTTTT.

The table lists this clonotype with a count of one. The V gene is TRBV7-9, the J gene TRBJ1-1; no clear D. CDR1 is SEHNR, CDR2 FQNEAQ, per germline (reference sequence). The CDR3 length is 14 residues. Between the trimmed V and J ends, which lost 5 bases and 11 bases, there was a span of 21 bases. CDR3 DNA sequence: TGTGCCAGCAGCCTGGAAGCGGGAGGGCCCGGGGCTTTCTTT. It is translated as CASSLEAGGPGAFF. Variable domain in full (rest from reference TRBV7-9 and TRBJ1-1): DTGVSQNPRHKITKRGQNVTFRCDPISEHNRLYWYRQTLGQGPEFLTYFQNEAQLEKSRLLSDRFSAERPKGSFSTLEIQRTEQGDSAMYLCASSLEAGGPGAFFGQGTRLTVV.

V gene TRBV7-2 combines with J gene TRBJ1-1, with D perhaps matching TRBD1 (5 bases). V lost 4 bases and J lost 1, with 16 bases in between. Germline values: CDR1 SGHTA, CDR2 FQGNSA. The CDR3 runs 16 residues. CDR3 DNA sequence: TGTGCCAGCAGCTCAGGGTACGGGGCGGAGAACACTGAAGCTTTCTTT. The encoded protein is CASSSGYGAENTEAFF.

This clonotype showed up just a few times. The chain carries TRBV29-1 and TRBJ2-5; a weak D match, TRBD1 (5 bases). The CDR3 covers 12 residues. The germline CDR1 and CDR2 sequences are SQVTM and ANQGSEA. The V gene lost 7 bases and the J gene lost 8 bases, with 17 bases spanning the gap. The CDR3 reads CSGLRVEKTQYF. The CDR3, as DNA: TGCAGCGGTCTCAGGGTAGAGAAAACCCAGTACTTC. Using reference TRBV29-1 and TRBJ2-5 for the parts outside the CDR3, the full variable domain is SAVISQKPSRDICQRGTSLTIQCQVDSQVTMMFWYRQQPGQSLTLIATANQGSEATYESGFVIDKFPISRPNLTFSTLTVSNMSPEDSSIYLCSGLRVEKTQYFGPGTRLLVL.

This chain uses TRBV19 with TRBJ2-5, with TRBD2 as a possible D gene (7 bases). The CDR3 consists of 11 residues. Trimming left V 5 bases short and J 14 bases short, with 15 bases between. The germline gives CDR1 LNHDA, CDR2 SQIVND (reference sequence). The CDR3, as DNA: TGTGCCAGTAGTGGACCCGGGGGGCCCTACTTC. Translating gives CASSGPGGPYF.

V usage is TRBV7-9 and J usage is TRBJ1-4; 9 nucleotides match TRBD1. The CDR3 is made up of 14 amino acids. With V trimmed by 3 bases and J by 8 bases, 4 bases remained unmatched. Germline CDR1 SEHNR, CDR2 FQNEAQ (reference sequence). CDR3 residues: CASSLRTGEEKLFF. CDR3 nucleotides: TGTGCCAGCAGCTTGCGGACAGGGGAGGAAAAACTGTTTTTT.

About this clonotype: A read error may be the cause here, since a much bigger clone is one base away. This sequence joins TRBV19 and TRBJ1-1; 9 bases map to TRBD1. CDR1 is LNHDA, CDR2 SQIVND, per germline (reference sequence). The CDR3 length is 14 residues. J lost 7 bases, V lost 7 bases, and 10 bases had no gene match. The CDR3 DNA sequence: TGTGCCAGTATGAGGAGACAGGGGGGTATTGAAGCTTTCTTT. Its translation: CASMRRQGGIEAFF.

The chain carries TRBV9 and TRBJ1-3; a weak D match, TRBD1 (6 bases). The CDR3 loop spans 13 amino acids. Trimming took 5 bases from V and 8 from J, leaving 14 bases between them. Germline assignment: CDR1 SGDLS and CDR2 YYNGEE. The CDR3 here is CASRWTARDTIYF. The CDR3 DNA sequence: TGTGCCAGCAGATGGACAGCACGGGACACCATATATTTT. Full variable domain (remainder filled in from reference TRBV9 and TRBJ1-3): DSGVTQTPKHLITATGQRVTLRCSPRSGDLSVYWYQQSLDQGLQFLIQYYNGEERAKGNILERFSAQQFPDLHSELNLSSLELGDSALYFCASRWTARDTIYFGEGSWLTVV.

The CDR3 DNA reads TGTGCCAGCAGTTTTGGGAGCCGGGACGGGAAGTACGAGCAGTACTTC. Amino acid sequence: CASSFGSRDGKYEQYF. The rearrangement joins TRBV12-3 or TRBV12-4 to TRBJ2-7; D may match TRBD1 or TRBD2 (5 bases each). The CDR3 loop spans 16 amino acids. V was clipped by 3 bases and J by 4 bases, with 19 bases between them.

This rearrangement joins TRBV11-2 to TRBJ2-7; unclear D gene. The germline V gene encodes CDR1 SGHAT and CDR2 FQNNGV. CDR3 length equals 14 residues. The V end lost 1 base, the J end lost 4 bases, and 11 bases lay between the germline ends. The chain's CDR3 is CASSLARTMYEQYF. The CDR3 DNA reads as TGTGCCAGCAGCTTAGCCAGGACGATGTACGAGCAGTACTTC.

This chain joins TRBV10-3 and TRBJ1-3, with 9 bases lining up with TRBD1. This CDR3 is built from 16 residues. Looked up from germline, CDR1 is ENHRY and CDR2 is SYGVKD. V dropped 4 bases and J dropped 3; count of bases not matched to a gene: 7. The CDR3 DNA follows: TGTGCCATCAGTGGCCCCGGACAGGGGATTGGAAACACCATATATTTT. It encodes CAISGPGQGIGNTIYF.

This clonotype has a count of ten or more. This chain uses TRBV7-2 with TRBJ1-3, with D unresolved. The CDR3 contains 15 residues. Deletions cut 5 bases from V and 0 bases from J, with 11 bases between. Germline-derived CDR1 and CDR2 are SGHTA and FQGNSA. Here the CDR3 DNA reads TGTGCCAGCAGCATTTGGTCCGTCTCTGGAAACACCATATATTTT. This translates into CASSIWSVSGNTIYF. The whole variable domain, remainder taken from reference TRBV7-2 and TRBJ1-3, is GAGVSQSPSNKVTEKGKDVELRCDPISGHTALYWYRQSLGQGLEFLIYFQGNSAPDKSGLPSDRFSAERTGGSVSTLTIQRTQQEDSAVYLCASSIWSVSGNTIYFGEGSWLTVV.